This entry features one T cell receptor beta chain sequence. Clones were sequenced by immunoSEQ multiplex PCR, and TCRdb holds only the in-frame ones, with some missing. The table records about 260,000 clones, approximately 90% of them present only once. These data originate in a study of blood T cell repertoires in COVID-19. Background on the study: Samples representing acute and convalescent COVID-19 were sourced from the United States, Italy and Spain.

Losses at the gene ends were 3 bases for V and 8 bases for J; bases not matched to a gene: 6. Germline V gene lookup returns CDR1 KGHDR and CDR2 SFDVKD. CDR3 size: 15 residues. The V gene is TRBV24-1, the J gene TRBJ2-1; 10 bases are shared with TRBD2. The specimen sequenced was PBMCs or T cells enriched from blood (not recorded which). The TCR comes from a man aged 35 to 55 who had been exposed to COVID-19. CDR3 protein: CATSDIQREGDEQFF. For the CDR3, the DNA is TGTGCCACCAGTGATATCCAGCGGGAGGGGGATGAGCAGTTCTTC.